Listed here is a single TCR beta chain. This specimen belongs to a study of CD8 T cells in Susac syndrome. The CDR3 consists of 11 residues. The V segment lost 8 bases and the J segment 14 bases; nucleotides outside the gene matches: 7. From germline, CDR1 is SNHLY and CDR2 FYNNEI. Reverse transcription of about 0.45 to 1 ug RNA was performed with random hexamers. TCRdb processed the immunoSEQ multiplex PCR reads anew with MiXCR; each CDR3 protein has one entry. The table has 150,000 or so distinct CDR3 sequences, roughly nine tenths seen once; the top ten hold roughly 0.08%. The controls were healthy donors who were matched for age and sex.

The receptor's source is a human donor in good health. What was sequenced was CD4+ T cells from PBMCs. V usage is TRBV2 and J usage is TRBJ2-1; TRBD2 aligns across 9 bases. CDR3 in DNA: TGTGCCAGCGCTCTAGCGGGAAGGGAGTTCTTC. As protein: CASALAGREFF. Looking up the rest from reference TRBV2 and TRBJ2-1 gives the full variable domain: EPEVTQTPSHQVTQMGQEVILRCVPISNHLYFYWYRQILGQKVEFLVSFYNNEISEKSEIFDDQFSVERPDGSNFTLKIRSTKLEDSAMYFCASALAGREFFGPGTRLTVL.